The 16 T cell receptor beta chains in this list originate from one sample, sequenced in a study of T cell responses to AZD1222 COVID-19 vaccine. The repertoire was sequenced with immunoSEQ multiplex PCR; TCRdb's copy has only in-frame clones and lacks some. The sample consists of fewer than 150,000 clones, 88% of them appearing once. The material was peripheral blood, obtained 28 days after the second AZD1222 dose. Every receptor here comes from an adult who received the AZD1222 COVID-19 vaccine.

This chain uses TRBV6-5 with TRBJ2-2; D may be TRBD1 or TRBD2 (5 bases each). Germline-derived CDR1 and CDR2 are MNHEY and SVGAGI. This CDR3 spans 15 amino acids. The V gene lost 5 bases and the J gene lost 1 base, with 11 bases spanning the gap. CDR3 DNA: TGTGCCAGCAGTCTGGGACGGATGAACACCGGGGAGCTGTTTTTT. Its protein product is CASSLGRMNTGELFF.

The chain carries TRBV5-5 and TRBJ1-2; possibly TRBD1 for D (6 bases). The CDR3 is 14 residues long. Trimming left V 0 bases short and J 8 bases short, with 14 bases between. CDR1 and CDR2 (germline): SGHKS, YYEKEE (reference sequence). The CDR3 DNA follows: TGTGCCAGCAGCTTGGAGCACCAGGGGAGCGGCTACACCTTC. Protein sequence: CASSLEHQGSGYTF.

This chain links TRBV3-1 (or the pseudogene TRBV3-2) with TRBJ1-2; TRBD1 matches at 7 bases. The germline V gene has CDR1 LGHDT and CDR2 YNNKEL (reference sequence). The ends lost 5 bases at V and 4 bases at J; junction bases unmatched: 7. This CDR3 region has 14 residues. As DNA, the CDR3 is TGTGCCAGCAGCGCGGGACAGTTCGGCTATGGCTACACCTTC. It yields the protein CASSAGQFGYGYTF.

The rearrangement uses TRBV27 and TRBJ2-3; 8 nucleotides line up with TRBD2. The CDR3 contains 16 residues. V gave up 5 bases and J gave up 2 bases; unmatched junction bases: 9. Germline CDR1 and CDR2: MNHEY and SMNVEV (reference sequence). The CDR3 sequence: CASSLRRGAFTDTQYF. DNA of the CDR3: TGTGCCAGCAGTCTTAGGCGGGGGGCGTTCACAGATACGCAGTATTTT.

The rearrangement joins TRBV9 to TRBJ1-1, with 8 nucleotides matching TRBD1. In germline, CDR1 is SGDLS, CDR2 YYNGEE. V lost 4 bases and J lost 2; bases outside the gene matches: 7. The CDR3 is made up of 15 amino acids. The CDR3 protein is CASSLQGALNTEAFF. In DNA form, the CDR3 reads TGTGCCAGCAGCCTGCAGGGGGCTCTAAACACTGAAGCTTTCTTT.

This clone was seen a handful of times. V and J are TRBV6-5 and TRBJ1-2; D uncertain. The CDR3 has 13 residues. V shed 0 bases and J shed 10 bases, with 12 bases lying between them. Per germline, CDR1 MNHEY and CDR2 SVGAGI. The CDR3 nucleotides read TGTGCCAGCAGTTACTCAAGAGGGAGGGTCTACACCTTC. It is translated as CASSYSRGRVYTF.

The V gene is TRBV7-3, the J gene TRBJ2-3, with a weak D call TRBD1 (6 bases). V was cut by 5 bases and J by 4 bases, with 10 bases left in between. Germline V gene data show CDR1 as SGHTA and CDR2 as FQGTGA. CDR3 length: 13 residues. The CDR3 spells CASSATGPDTQYF. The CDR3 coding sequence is TGTGCCAGCAGCGCTACAGGGCCAGATACGCAGTATTTT.

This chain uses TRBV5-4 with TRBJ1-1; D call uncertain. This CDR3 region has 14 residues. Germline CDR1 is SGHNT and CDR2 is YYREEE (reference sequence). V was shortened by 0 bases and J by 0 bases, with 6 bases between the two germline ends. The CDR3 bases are TGTGCCAGCAGCTTGGGGATCATGAACACTGAAGCTTTCTTT. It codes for CASSLGIMNTEAFF. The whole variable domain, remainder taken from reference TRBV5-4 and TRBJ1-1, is ETGVTQSPTHLIKTRGQQVTLRCSSQSGHNTVSWYQQALGQGPQFIFQYYREEENGRGNFPPRFSGLQFPNYSSELNVNALELDDSALYLCASSLGIMNTEAFFGQGTRLTVV.

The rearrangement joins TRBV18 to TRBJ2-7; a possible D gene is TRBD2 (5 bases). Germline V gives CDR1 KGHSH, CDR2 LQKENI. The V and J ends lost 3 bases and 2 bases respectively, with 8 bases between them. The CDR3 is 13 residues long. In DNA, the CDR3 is TGTGCCAGCTCACCCGGGATCACCTACGAGCAGTACTTC. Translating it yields CASSPGITYEQYF.

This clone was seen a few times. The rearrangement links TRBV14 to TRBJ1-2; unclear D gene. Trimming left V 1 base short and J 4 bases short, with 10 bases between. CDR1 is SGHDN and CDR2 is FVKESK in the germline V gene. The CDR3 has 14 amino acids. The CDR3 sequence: CASSQGLQTYGYTF. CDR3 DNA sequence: TGTGCCAGCAGCCAAGGGCTACAGACCTATGGCTACACCTTC. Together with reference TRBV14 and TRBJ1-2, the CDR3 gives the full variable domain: EAGVTQFPSHSVIEKGQTVTLRCDPISGHDNLYWYRRVMGKEIKFLLHFVKESKQDESGMPNNRFLAERTGGTYSTLKVQPAELEDSGVYFCASSQGLQTYGYTFGSGTRLTVV.

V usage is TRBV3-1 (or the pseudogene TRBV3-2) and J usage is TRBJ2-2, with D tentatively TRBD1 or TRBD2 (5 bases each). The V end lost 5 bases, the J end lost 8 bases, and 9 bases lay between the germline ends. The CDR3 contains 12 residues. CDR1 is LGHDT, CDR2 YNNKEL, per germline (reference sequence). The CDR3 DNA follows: TGTGCCAGCAGCTATGGGACGGGGGAGCTGTTTTTT. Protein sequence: CASSYGTGELFF.

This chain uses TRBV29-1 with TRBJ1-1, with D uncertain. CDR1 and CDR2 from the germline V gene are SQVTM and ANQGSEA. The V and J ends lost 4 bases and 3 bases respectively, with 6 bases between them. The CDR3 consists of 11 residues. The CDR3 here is CSVVWHTEAFF. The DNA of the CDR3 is TGCAGCGTTGTCTGGCACACTGAAGCTTTCTTT.

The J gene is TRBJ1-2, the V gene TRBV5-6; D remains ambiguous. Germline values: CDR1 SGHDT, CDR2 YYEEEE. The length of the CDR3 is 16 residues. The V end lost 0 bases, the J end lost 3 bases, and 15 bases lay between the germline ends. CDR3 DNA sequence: TGTGCCAGCAGCTTGGACTGGCAGGTCCTTTACTATGGCTACACCTTC. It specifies CASSLDWQVLYYGYTF. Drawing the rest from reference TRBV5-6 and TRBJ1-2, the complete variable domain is DAGVTQSPTHLIKTRGQQVTLRCSPKSGHDTVSWYQQALGQGPQFIFQYYEEEERQRGNFPDRFSGHQFPNYSSELNVNALLLGDSALYLCASSLDWQVLYYGYTFGSGTRLTVV.

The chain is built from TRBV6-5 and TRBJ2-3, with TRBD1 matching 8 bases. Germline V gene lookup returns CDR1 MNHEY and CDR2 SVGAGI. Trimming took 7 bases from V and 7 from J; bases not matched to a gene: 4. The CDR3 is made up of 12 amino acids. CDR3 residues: CASKQGANTQYF. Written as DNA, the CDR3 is TGTGCCAGCAAGCAGGGGGCGAATACGCAGTATTTT.

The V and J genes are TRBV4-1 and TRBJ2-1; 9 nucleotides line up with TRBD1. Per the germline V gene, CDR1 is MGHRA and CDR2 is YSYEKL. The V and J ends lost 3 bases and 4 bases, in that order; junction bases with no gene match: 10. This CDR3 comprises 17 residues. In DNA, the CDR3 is TGCGCCAGCAGCCAGGACGACAGGGGGGTATTTTACAATGAGCAGTTCTTC. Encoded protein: CASSQDDRGVFYNEQFF.

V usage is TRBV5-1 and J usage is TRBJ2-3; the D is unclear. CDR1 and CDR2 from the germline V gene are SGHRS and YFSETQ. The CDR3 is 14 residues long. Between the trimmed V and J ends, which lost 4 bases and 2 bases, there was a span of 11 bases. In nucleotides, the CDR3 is TGCGCCAGCAGCCCAGACCCAGTCACAGATACGCAGTATTTT. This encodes CASSPDPVTDTQYF.